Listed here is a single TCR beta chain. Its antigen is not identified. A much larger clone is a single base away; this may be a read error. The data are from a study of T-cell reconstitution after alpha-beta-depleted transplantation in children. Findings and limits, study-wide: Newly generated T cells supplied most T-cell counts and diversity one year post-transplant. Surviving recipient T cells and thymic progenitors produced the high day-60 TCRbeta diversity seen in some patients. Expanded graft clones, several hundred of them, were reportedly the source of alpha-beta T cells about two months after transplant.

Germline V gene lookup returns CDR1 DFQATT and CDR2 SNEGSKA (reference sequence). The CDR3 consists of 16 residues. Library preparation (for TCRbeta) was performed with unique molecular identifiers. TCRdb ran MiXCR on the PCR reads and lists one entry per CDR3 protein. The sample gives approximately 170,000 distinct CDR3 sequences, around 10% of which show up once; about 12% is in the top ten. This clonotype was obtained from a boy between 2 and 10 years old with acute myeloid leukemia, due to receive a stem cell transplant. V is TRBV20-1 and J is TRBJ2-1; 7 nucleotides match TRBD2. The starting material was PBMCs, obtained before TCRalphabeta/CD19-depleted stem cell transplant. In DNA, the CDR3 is TGCAGTGCTGGGAGCCTCGGGGCGGGAGCACACAATGAGCAGATCTTC. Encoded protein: CSAGSLGAGAHNEQIF.